The TCR beta chain described here comes from a study of CD8 T cells in ankylosing spondylitis. This clonotype was observed many times. One entry per CDR3 protein results from TCRdb running MiXCR on the 5' RACE reads. The sample holds 100,000 to 150,000 distinct CDR3 sequences; roughly a tenth are singletons and the top ten take approximately 3.5%. This CDR3 contains 13 residues. Germline CDR1 SGHRS, CDR2 YFSETQ. Between the trimmed V and J ends, which lost 0 bases and 9 bases, there was a span of 10 bases. The TCR sequence derives from a male donor with ankylosing spondylitis or in good health (not recorded which). The chain uses TRBV5-1 and TRBJ2-1; unclear D gene. The sample was blood, either unsorted or a sorted T cell fraction (not recorded which). The CDR3 coding sequence is TGCGCCAGCAGCTTGGATCTGGCGTCTGAGCAGTTCTTC. This codes for CASSLDLASEQFF.